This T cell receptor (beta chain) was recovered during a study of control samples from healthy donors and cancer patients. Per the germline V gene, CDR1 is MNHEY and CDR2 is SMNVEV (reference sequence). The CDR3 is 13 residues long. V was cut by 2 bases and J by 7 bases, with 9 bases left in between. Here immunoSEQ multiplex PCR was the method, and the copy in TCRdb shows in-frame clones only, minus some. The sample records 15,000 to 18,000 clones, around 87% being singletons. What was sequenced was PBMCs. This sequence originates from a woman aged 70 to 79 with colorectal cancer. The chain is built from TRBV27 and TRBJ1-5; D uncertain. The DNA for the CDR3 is TGTGCCAGCAGTTTAGTAGGGTGGCAGCCCCAGCATTTT. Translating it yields CASSLVGWQPQHF.